The 6 T cell receptor beta chains listed next were all sequenced from one sample in a study of T cells in Graves' hyperthyroidism and ophthalmopathy. The source material, RNA transcripts, was used to amplify TCR beta CDR3 regions. In the first-round RT-PCR of the TCR CDR3, the HTBI primer set was used. TCRdb processed the multiplex PCR reads anew with MiXCR; each CDR3 protein has one entry. The sample yields 250,000 to 300,000 distinct CDR3 sequences, around 20% seen once. The sample consisted of blood. The source is a middle-aged man with Graves' ophthalmopathy.

Note on this clonotype: Possible read error: a much larger clone is one base away. This chain joins TRBV6-1 and TRBJ1-1; D is perhaps TRBD1 (5 bases). CDR3 size: 14 residues. The germline gives CDR1 MNHNS, CDR2 SASEGT. Trimming removed 4 bases at V and 1 base at J, with 10 bases between. The CDR3 here is CASSGTSQNTEAFF. The CDR3 DNA reads TGTGCCAGCAGTGGGACAAGTCAGAACACTGAAGCTTTCTTT.

This clonotype was found many times. V gene TRBV7-9 combines with J gene TRBJ2-5; D is possibly TRBD1 (6 bases). The CDR3 consists of 13 residues. With 5 bases removed from V and 2 bases from J, the gap between germline ends came to 9 bases. Germline-derived CDR1 and CDR2 are SEHNR and FQNEAQ (reference sequence). As DNA, the CDR3 is TGTGCCAGCAGCAGGGGGATTCAAGAGACCCAGTACTTC. Translating it yields CASSRGIQETQYF.

In this sample, this clonotype turned up once. This sequence joins TRBV7-2 and TRBJ1-2; TRBD1 agrees at 9 bases. With 0 bases clipped from V and 8 bases from J, the junction kept 7 bases outside the gene matches. CDR1 is SGHTA and CDR2 is FQGNSA in the germline V gene. CDR3 length: 15 amino acids. CDR3 sequence reads: CASSLAGTGSYGYTF. The CDR3 DNA reads TGTGCCAGCAGCTTAGCCGGGACAGGGTCTTACGGCTACACCTTC.

This clonotype was recorded once. The V call is TRBV24-1, the J call TRBJ2-1; TRBD1 agrees at 10 bases. The J call may be faulty, since TRBJ2-7 better matches the DNA end. This CDR3 is built from 17 residues. CDR1 is KGHDR, CDR2 SFDVKD, per germline. The CDR3 reads CATSDPRQGAPQNEQYF. As DNA, the CDR3 is TGTGCCACCAGTGATCCCCGACAGGGGGCGCCCCAGAATGAGCAGTACTTC.

This chain uses TRBV2 with TRBJ1-1; 7 nucleotides agree with TRBD1. With V trimmed by 8 bases and J by 1 base, 13 bases remained unmatched. This CDR3 is built from 16 residues. Looked up from germline, CDR1 is SNHLY and CDR2 is FYNNEI. The CDR3 here is CASRLNGGGRNTEAFF. CDR3 DNA sequence: TGTGCCAGCCGTCTGAATGGAGGGGGCCGGAACACTGAAGCTTTCTTT.

This clonotype occurred many times. This chain links TRBV5-1 with TRBJ1-3; D is ambiguous. The V end lost 4 bases, the J end lost 0 bases, and 14 bases lay between the germline ends. The CDR3 has 16 amino acids. Germline V gene sequence: CDR1 SGHRS, CDR2 YFSETQ. The CDR3 nucleotides are TGCGCCAGCAGCGACGGATTCACTTACTCTGGAAACACCATATATTTT. Protein product: CASSDGFTYSGNTIYF.